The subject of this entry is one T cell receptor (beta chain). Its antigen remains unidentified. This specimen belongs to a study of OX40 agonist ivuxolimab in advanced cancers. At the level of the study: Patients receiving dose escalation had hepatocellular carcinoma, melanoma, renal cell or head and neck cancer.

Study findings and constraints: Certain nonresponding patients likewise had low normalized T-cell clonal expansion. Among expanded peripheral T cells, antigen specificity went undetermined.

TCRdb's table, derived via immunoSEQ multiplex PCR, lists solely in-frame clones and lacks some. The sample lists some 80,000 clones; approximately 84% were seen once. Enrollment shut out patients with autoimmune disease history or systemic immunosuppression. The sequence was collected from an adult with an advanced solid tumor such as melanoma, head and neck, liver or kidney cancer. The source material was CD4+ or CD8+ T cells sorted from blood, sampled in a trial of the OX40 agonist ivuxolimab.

The CDR3 bases are TGTGCCAGCAGGGATACTAGTGAGGATACGCAGTATTTT. Its protein product is CASRDTSEDTQYF. The V call is TRBV2, the J call TRBJ2-3; weak D call: TRBD2 (5 bases). V lost 6 bases and J 6 bases, leaving 13 bases between the germline ends. This CDR3 is built from 13 residues. CDR1 and CDR2 from the germline V gene are SNHLY and FYNNEI.